This TCR beta chain comes out of a study of siplizumab effects on memory and regulatory T cells. Findings and caveats of the study: Memory cells seemed less diverse than naive T cells, which also seemed major contributors to the alloresponse.

Assaying covered 10^5 or so TCR templates per sample. Here immunoSEQ multiplex PCR was the method, and the copy in TCRdb shows in-frame clones only, minus some. The data hold about 110,000 clones, with around 90% observed a single time. V lost 7 bases and J lost 6, with 16 bases in between. This CDR3 is 15 amino acids long. Germline V gene sequence: CDR1 MGHRA, CDR2 YSYEKL. Comment on this clone: The antigen is not known.

Sequenced: CD4+ T cells sorted from blood. The chain recombines TRBV4-1 with TRBJ1-6, with TRBD1 as a possible D gene (5 bases). The sequence came from a human donor in good health. This CDR3 reads CASNLGGSLNSPLHF. The CDR3, as DNA: TGCGCCAGCAACCTCGGGGGGTCTCTTAATTCACCCCTCCACTTT.